This T cell receptor beta chain was profiled in a study of CD8 T cells in Susac syndrome. This CDR3 spans 14 amino acids. Trimming shortened V by 0 bases and J by 3 bases, and 5 bases separated the two germline ends. Reverse transcription of about 0.5 to 1 ug RNA was performed with random hexamers. TCRdb re-derived calls from the immunoSEQ multiplex PCR reads in MiXCR, one entry per CDR3 protein. The sample lists some 190,000 distinct CDR3 sequences; over 85% were seen once. The clonotype originates from a human donor in good health. The sequencing sample was made of CD4+ T cells from PBMCs. This rearrangement joins TRBV12-3 or TRBV12-4 to TRBJ2-2, with a possible D match to TRBD2 (5 bases). The chain's CDR3 is CASSLARDTGELFF. CDR3 sequence (DNA): TGTGCCAGCAGTTTAGCGAGGGACACCGGGGAGCTGTTTTTT.